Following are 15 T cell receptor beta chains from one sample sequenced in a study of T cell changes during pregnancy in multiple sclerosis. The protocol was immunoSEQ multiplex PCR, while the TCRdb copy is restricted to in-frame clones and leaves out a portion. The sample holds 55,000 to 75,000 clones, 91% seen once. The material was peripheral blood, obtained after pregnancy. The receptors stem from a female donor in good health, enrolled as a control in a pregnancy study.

The CDR3 coding sequence is TGTGCCAGCAGTCTTTTTCAGGGGGCAAACACTGAAGCTTTCTTT. Amino acid sequence: CASSLFQGANTEAFF. The chain combines TRBV27 with TRBJ1-1; TRBD1 matches at 8 bases. There are 15 residues in the CDR3. With 5 bases clipped from V and 2 bases from J, the junction kept 7 bases outside the gene matches. Germline V gives CDR1 MNHEY, CDR2 SMNVEV (reference sequence).

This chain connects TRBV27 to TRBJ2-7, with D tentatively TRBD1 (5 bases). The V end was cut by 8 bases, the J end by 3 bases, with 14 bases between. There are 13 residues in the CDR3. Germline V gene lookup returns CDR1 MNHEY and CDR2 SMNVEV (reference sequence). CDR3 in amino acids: CASLGADRYEQYF. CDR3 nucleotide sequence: TGTGCCAGCCTTGGGGCCGACCGCTACGAGCAGTACTTC.

CDR3 sequence (DNA): TGTGCCAGCAGCTTAGACCAGCGGGTCGAGCAGTACTTC. Protein sequence: CASSLDQRVEQYF. The chain couples TRBV7-6 to TRBJ2-7, with D possibly being TRBD2 (6 bases). CDR3 length equals 13 residues. Looked up from germline, CDR1 is SGHVS and CDR2 is FNYEAQ. The germline V and J ends were trimmed by 1 base and 6 bases, with 10 bases remaining between them.

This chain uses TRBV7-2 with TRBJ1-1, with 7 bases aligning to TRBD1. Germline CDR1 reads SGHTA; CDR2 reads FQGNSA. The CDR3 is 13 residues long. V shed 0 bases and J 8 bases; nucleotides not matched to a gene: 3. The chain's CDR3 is CASSLAGGVEAFF. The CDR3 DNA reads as TGTGCCAGCAGCTTAGCAGGGGGCGTGGAAGCTTTCTTT.

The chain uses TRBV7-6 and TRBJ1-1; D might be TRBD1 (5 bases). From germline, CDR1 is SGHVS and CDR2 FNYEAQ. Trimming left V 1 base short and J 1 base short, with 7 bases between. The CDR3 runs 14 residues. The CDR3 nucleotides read TGTGCCAGCAGCTTAGTAGGGGAGAACACTGAAGCTTTCTTT. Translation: CASSLVGENTEAFF.

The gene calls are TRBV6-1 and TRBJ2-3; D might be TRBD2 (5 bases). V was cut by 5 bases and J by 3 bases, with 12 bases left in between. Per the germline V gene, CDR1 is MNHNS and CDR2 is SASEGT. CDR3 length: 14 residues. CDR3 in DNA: TGTGCCAGCAGTCCAGGACTGGAGACAGATACGCAGTATTTT. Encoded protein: CASSPGLETDTQYF.

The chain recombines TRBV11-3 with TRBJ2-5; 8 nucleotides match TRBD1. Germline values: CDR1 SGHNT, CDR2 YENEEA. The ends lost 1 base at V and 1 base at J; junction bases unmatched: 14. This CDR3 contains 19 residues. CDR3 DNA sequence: TGTGCCAGCAGCTTAGGGGGCCCCTTACAGGGGGACTTCCAAGAGACCCAGTACTTC. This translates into CASSLGGPLQGDFQETQYF.

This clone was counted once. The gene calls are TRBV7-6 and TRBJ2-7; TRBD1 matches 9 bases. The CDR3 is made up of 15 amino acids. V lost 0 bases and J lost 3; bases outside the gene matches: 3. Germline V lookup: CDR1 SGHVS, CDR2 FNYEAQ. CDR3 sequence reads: CASSLAETGGYEQYF. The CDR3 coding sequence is TGTGCCAGCAGCTTAGCGGAGACAGGGGGCTACGAGCAGTACTTC. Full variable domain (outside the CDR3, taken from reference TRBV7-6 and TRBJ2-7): GAGVSQSPRYKVTKRGQDVALRCDPISGHVSLYWYRQALGQGPEFLTYFNYEAQQDKSGLPNDRFSAERPEGSISTLTIQRTEQRDSAMYRCASSLAETGGYEQYFGPGTRLTVT.

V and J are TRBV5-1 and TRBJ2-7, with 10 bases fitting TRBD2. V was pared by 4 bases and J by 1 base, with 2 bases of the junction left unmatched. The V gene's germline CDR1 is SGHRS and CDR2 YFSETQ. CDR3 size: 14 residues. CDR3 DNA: TGCGCCAGCAGCGGTAGCGGGGGGTCCTACGAGCAGTACTTC. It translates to CASSGSGGSYEQYF.

For the CDR3, the DNA is TGTGCCAGTACCCTACGGGGGACAGGGTCTGAAGCTTTCTTT. It specifies CASTLRGTGSEAFF. The chain combines TRBV19 with TRBJ1-1; 9 positions match TRBD1. The CDR3 has 14 amino acids. Germline lookup yields CDR1 LNHDA and CDR2 SQIVND (reference sequence). Losses at the gene ends were 7 bases for V and 6 bases for J; bases not matched to a gene: 9.

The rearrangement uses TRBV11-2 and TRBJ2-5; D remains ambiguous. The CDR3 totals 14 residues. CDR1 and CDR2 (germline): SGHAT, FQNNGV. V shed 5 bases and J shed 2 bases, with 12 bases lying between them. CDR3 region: CASSPAAGQETQYF. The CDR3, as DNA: TGTGCCAGCAGCCCCGCGGCCGGGCAAGAGACCCAGTACTTC.

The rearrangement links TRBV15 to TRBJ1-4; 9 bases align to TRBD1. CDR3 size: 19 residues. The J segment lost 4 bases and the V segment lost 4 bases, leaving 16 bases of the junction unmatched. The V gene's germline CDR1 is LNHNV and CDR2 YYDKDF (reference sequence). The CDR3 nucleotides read TGTGCCACCAGCAATCCCGAACCCAATCCGGGACAGGGTAATGAAAAACTGTTTTTT. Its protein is CATSNPEPNPGQGNEKLFF.

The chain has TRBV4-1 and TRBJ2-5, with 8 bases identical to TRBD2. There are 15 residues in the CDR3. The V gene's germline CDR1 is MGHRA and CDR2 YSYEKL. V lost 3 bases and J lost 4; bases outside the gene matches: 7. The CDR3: CASSHQTGTRETQYF. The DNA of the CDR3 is TGCGCCAGCAGCCACCAAACCGGGACTAGAGAGACCCAGTACTTC.

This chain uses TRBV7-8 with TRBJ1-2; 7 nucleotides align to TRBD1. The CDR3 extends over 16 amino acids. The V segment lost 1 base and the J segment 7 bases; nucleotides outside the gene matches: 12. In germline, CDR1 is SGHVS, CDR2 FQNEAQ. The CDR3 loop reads CASSLVVTGEVGGYTF. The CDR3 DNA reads TGTGCCAGCAGCTTAGTAGTAACAGGGGAGGTCGGTGGCTACACCTTC. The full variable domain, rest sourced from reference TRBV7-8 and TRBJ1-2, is GAGVSQSPRYKVAKRGQDVALRCDPISGHVSLFWYQQALGQGPEFLTYFQNEAQLDKSGLPSDRFFAERPEGSVSTLKIQRTQQEDSAVYLCASSLVVTGEVGGYTFGSGTRLTVV.

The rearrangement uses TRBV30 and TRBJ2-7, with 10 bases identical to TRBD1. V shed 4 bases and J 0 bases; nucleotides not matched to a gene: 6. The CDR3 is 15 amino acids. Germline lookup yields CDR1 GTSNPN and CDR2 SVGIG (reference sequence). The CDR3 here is CAWNPGQGSSYEQYF. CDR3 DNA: TGTGCCTGGAACCCGGGACAGGGGAGCTCCTACGAGCAGTACTTC.